A selection of T cell receptor beta chains follows, all from one sample in a study of T-cell memory formation after mild COVID-19. TCRdb analysed the 5' RACE reads with MiXCR anew, one entry per CDR3 protein. This sample has 450,000 or so distinct CDR3 sequences; around 27% occur once, and the top ten carry around 12%. Sequencing was performed on PBMCs or a T cell subset sorted from them (not recorded which). The source is an adult woman who had mild COVID-19 (a few samples of this study predate the infection). Cell type and time point are not known. The conserved cysteine and the conserved F or W are not part of the CDR3 here. A D gene is named only where the DNA matches it firmly.

cdr3_aa j_call v_call d_call
ASSLAGNNEQF TRBJ2-1 TRBV7-2 .
ASSEGGLNTEAF TRBJ1-1 TRBV25-1 .
ASSLGQFSYNEQF TRBJ2-1 TRBV5-1 .
ASSHRMIRTSGGADTQY TRBJ2-3 TRBV5-1 TRBD2
ASIPRAGGGQF TRBJ2-1 TRBV12-3/TRBV12-4 TRBD1
ASSFGAKF TRBJ2-1 TRBV7-9 .
ASSPTAQGNTEAF TRBJ1-1 TRBV18 .
ASSWDRGRNTEAF TRBJ1-1 TRBV5-6 .
ASSQEGIRNIQY TRBJ2-4 TRBV7-9 .
SVARQGTEAF TRBJ1-1 TRBV29-1 TRBD1
ASSLGEAAEQY TRBJ2-7 TRBV12-3/TRBV12-4 .
ASSGERGRLQETQY TRBJ2-5 TRBV5-1 .
ASSRGQMDTDTQY TRBJ2-3 TRBV5-1 .
ASSFILNEQF TRBJ2-1 TRBV12-3/TRBV12-4 .
ASSSGGGDGYT TRBJ1-2 TRBV5-1 TRBD1
SAQPRQDVSPLH TRBJ1-6 TRBV20-1 .
ASSAPPGWYEQY TRBJ2-7 TRBV5-6 .
ASSPIPGDSYEQY TRBJ2-7 TRBV5-1 .
ASSLRIQGRFRTDTQY TRBJ2-3 TRBV12-3/TRBV12-4 .
ASSYDRSGGINTGELF TRBJ2-2 TRBV6-5 TRBD2
ASSPGDRPSYEQY TRBJ2-7 TRBV5-4 TRBD1
ASSLPLDYEQY TRBJ2-7 TRBV5-1 .
ATSDSKGDGQLNTEAF TRBJ1-1 TRBV24-1 .
ASSGRTGGILF TRBJ2-1 TRBV2 TRBD1
ASSLNSAGTGISGANVLT TRBJ2-6 TRBV5-1 TRBD1
ASSFASVSQPDTQY TRBJ2-3 TRBV7-8 .
SAPKGLASTDTQY TRBJ2-3 TRBV20-1 .
ASSPTRKYEKLF TRBJ1-4 TRBV5-1 .
ASSQGGGQEHYGYT TRBJ1-2 TRBV4-1 .
SVGGGQTEAF TRBJ1-1 TRBV29-1 .
SARSGTSNYEQY TRBJ2-7 TRBV20-1 .
ASSLNPSIRQRGYT TRBJ1-2 TRBV5-1 .
ASSQVSGTSGANVLT TRBJ2-6 TRBV14 .
SARDPHLGGGIYQETQY TRBJ2-5 TRBV20-1 TRBD2
ASSSPPRLAGESYEQY TRBJ2-7 TRBV11-3 TRBD2
ASSLGQSGDNQPQH TRBJ1-5 TRBV7-9 .
ASSQVLTGRGLGYT TRBJ1-2 TRBV4-1 TRBD1
ASSFGPPGTEAF TRBJ1-1 TRBV5-1 .
ASISLAASYNEQF TRBJ2-1 TRBV12-3/TRBV12-4 TRBD2
ATSDQIAGSYNEQF TRBJ2-1 TRBV24-1 TRBD2
ASSVGRSAYEQY TRBJ2-7 TRBV2 .
ASSYSGRDNTIY TRBJ1-3 TRBV6-5 .
ATSRLAQGYEQY TRBJ2-7 TRBV15 .
ASTFTSGNTIY TRBJ1-3 TRBV2 .
ASRTLAGEFTGELF TRBJ2-2 TRBV5-1 TRBD2
ASSPPGRGKDTQY TRBJ2-3 TRBV6-6 .
SVEASPGVGEQY TRBJ2-7 TRBV29-1 .
ASSQLPGRTSGNTIY TRBJ1-3 TRBV7-9 .
ASSPSDRQPNYGYT TRBJ1-2 TRBV6-1 .
ASSWRGGQGTDTQY TRBJ2-3 TRBV9 .
ANKDRSEPQH TRBJ1-5 TRBV10-1 .
ATSDTRTRRTTLGGVNEQF TRBJ2-1 TRBV24-1 TRBD2
AWSSTGGNYGYT TRBJ1-2 TRBV30 TRBD1
ASSHDRGRYEQY TRBJ2-7 TRBV7-8 TRBD1
ASSVELEETQY TRBJ2-5 TRBV9 .
ASSLDTGRVSGELF TRBJ2-2 TRBV5-1 .